This T cell receptor (beta chain) originates from a study of response to subunit inactivated influenza vaccine. Notes on the study in general: There was a suggestion from the authors that each seasonal influenza vaccination recruits few new T cells.

On this clonotype itself: Its antigen is not identified.

In TCRdb, the RT-PCR reads were re-called with MiXCR into one record per CDR3 protein. Of 700,000 to 900,000 distinct CDR3 sequences listed, 21% were seen once; the top ten hold 10%. The receptor was derived from a man aged 50 to 59 who received an inactivated influenza vaccine. Material: PBMCs from blood, obtained less than 6 days after vaccination.

CDR3 in DNA: TGTGCCAGCAGTACCACCTTCTTTTACAATGAGCAGTTCTTC. Its protein product is CASSTTFFYNEQFF. The genes are TRBV27 and TRBJ2-1; D unresolved. There are 14 residues in the CDR3. Trimming removed 5 bases from V and 4 bases from J, with 12 bases in between. Germline lookup yields CDR1 MNHEY and CDR2 SMNVEV (reference sequence).